This TCR beta chain came from a study of blood T cell repertoires in COVID-19. The assay was immunoSEQ multiplex PCR, and TCRdb's table has in-frame clones only and misses some. The sample has approximately 250,000 clones, about 85% seen once. The CDR3 is 13 residues long. In germline, CDR1 is SGHDN, CDR2 FVKESK. The V end was cut by 11 bases, the J end by 1 base, with 9 bases between. This sequence joins TRBV14 and TRBJ2-6; perhaps TRBD1 as D (5 bases). This TCR was sampled from a man aged 35-49 years with acute or convalescent COVID-19. The sequenced sample consisted of peripheral blood. The CDR3 coding sequence is TGTGCCTCCAGGGATTCTGGGGCCAACGTCCTGACTTTC. Amino acid sequence: CASRDSGANVLTF.